Given below is one T cell receptor (beta chain) in context. Its antigen is not yet known. Base qualities are not provided; no much larger clone lies one nucleotide away. These data belong to a study of beta chain features in type 1 diabetes (dated by TCRdb to 2016 to 2019). The study in broad terms: Patients and healthy donors did not differ in mean age, gender distribution, total cell number or subset yield. Across all samples, some 100,000,000 sorted cells were examined, and cell number per subset correlated strongly with RNA yield. Naive and central memory subsets were obtained from all 30 or so donors, but regulatory and stem cell-like memory subsets were isolated from only 8 patients and roughly 8 healthy donors. In the study, TCRB repertoires of sorted circulating CD4+ T cell subsets from recently diagnosed type 1 diabetes patients were compared with those of matched healthy donors.

The full study reports these points: In all four CD4+ subsets, TCRB CDR3 length was moderately but significantly shorter in type 1 diabetes patients. PCR may preferentially amplify shorter templates, but because patient and control samples were amplified and corrected together, any resulting skew would affect both groups equally. Because cDNA was sequenced instead of genomic DNA, highly expressing activated cells could be over-represented, though the groups showed no difference in activation or CD3 levels. Because the HLA sub-analyses included only small numbers of individuals, any influence of HLA type on TCRB rearrangement was left unresolved. Patients with type 1 diabetes made fewer insertions and deleted more nucleotides at VDJ recombination sites, implying thymic rearrangement abnormalities. Naive, central memory and regulatory TCRB repertoires appeared more similar among patients than among healthy donors.

Each donor gave one peripheral blood draw, approximately 120 mL on average, collected into heparinised tubes. Using a panel that included CD45RO, CCR7, CD25, CD127, CD95 and CD27, naive, central memory, regulatory and stem cell-like memory CD4+ T cells were sorted on a BD FACSAria II. Every sorted population had a purity above 98%. PBMCs were isolated right away by Lymphoprep density gradient centrifugation and were stained directly, without culture. So that batch effects would be minimized, each experiment stained and sorted samples in pairs, pairing one healthy donor with one patient. CDR1 SNHLY and CDR2 FYNNEI are derived from the germline V gene. V drops 2 bases and J drops 9 bases, leaving 14 bases in between. The CDR3 measures 15 amino acids from cysteine to phenylalanine. The kept DNA is CDR3 alone, 45 bases in frame from the first base. The entire amount of isolated RNA was reverse transcribed using the High Capacity cDNA Reverse Transcription Kit, so the sequenced TCRB transcripts were expressed ones. Deep immunoSEQ sequencing was applied to naive, central memory and regulatory T cell samples, giving an average of around 4 million total reads per sample. After sorted cells were lysed in RLT buffer, RNA was extracted with DNase-treated RNeasy Micro or Mini kits, with the choice depending on cell number. Each cell subset was processed on its own to prevent cross-contamination, while patient and healthy donor samples were processed together. The immunoSEQ multiplex PCR was used to amplify TCRB sequences from cDNA, generating 87-bp fragments that spanned the CDR3 region. Sequencing of the amplicons was done on the Illumina HiSeq platform. The authors' pipeline ran thus. PCR bias was corrected computationally using synthetic template baselines, and reads within Hamming distance 2 were collapsed, with unmergeable singletons discarded. Reads were aligned to IMGT to assign V, D and J genes, CDR3 length, and insertions or deletions at six rearrangement sites. Within each subset, clonotype counts were normalized to sorted cell number, after which true diversity and Gini coefficients were computed with the tcR R package. The overlap coefficient, calculated on TCRB nucleotide sequences, was used to measure repertoire sharing. TCRdb carries this immuneACCESS record with in-frame sequences only. Its versions omit some clonotypes, under half of them owing to an unresolved V gene in the studies checked, with the rest unexplained. V, J and clone size were drawn from that table, and D and trimming were deduced from the DNA. For this sample the table gives 150,000 or so clones, of which approximately 9.2% were detected only once. The top ten clones comprise 0.68% of the sample.

The chain was built from TRBV2 and TRBJ1-6, with TRBD1 perhaps the D gene, on 6 matching bases. The sequenced sample consisted of central memory CD4+ T cells from blood. The source of this sequence is a man between 18 and 29 years old in good health. In nucleotide form, the sequence is TGTGCCAGCAGTGAAACTGGGACACCTACTTCACCCCTCCACTTT. Translated, it gives CASSETGTPTSPLHF. With the rest looked up from the reference TRBV2 and TRBJ1-6 genes rather than sequenced, the full variable domain is EPEVTQTPSHQVTQMGQEVILRCVPISNHLYFYWYRQILGQKVEFLVSFYNNEISEKSEIFDDQFSVERPDGSNFTLKIRSTKLEDSAMYFCASSETGTPTSPLHFGNGTRLTVT.